This is a list of T cell receptor beta chains from one sample in a study of PD-1 blockade in classical Hodgkin lymphoma. Some clones are missing from TCRdb's copy, which holds only in-frame ones; the method was immunoSEQ multiplex PCR. The data contain 100,000 or so clones, around nine tenths of them singletons. Source: peripheral blood mononuclear cells (PBMCs), taken before the second cycle of nivolumab. These receptors were obtained from a human donor with classical Hodgkin lymphoma. Both conserved end residues are trimmed from each CDR3. Each record gives: D gene, CDR3 length, V gene, CDR3 protein. A D gene is named only where the DNA matches it firmly.

>NA|10|TRBV30
AWSVIYNEQF
>TRBD1|13|TRBV7-9
ASSGAQGLNTEAF
>NA|13|TRBV7-9
ASSLGTGGTAEQY
>TRBD1|13|TRBV18
ASSPSLDRATEAF
>NA|13|TRBV6-1
ASSGYLTANQPQH
>TRBD1|12|TRBV11-2
ASSVGQGVYEQY
>TRBD2|10|TRBV29-1
SAGTSGDTQY
>NA|12|TRBV5-6
ASRPGRNDYEQY
>TRBD1|14|TRBV19
ASTQRQGAVNTEAF
>NA|12|TRBV18
ASSQTGDSYEQY
>NA|11|TRBV2
ASSVGGQETQY
>TRBD1|13|TRBV10-3
AISEPDRLNTEAF
>TRBD1|13|TRBV18
ASSPTRGVNTEAF
>NA|10|TRBV19
ASSMLVDTQY
>TRBD1|13|TRBV6-1
ASSGEWTGDQPQH
>NA|13|TRBV6-5
ASRAGRGAFTEAF